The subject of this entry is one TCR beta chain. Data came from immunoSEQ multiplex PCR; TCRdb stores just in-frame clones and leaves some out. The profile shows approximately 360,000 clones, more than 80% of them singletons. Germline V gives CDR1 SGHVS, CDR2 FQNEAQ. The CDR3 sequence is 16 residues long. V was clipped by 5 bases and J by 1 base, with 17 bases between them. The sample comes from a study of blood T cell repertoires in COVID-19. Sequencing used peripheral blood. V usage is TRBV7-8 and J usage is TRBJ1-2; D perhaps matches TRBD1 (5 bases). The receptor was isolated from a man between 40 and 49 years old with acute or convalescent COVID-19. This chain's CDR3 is CASSPSVWGGNYGYTF. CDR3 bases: TGTGCCAGCAGCCCCTCTGTCTGGGGCGGTAACTATGGCTACACCTTC.